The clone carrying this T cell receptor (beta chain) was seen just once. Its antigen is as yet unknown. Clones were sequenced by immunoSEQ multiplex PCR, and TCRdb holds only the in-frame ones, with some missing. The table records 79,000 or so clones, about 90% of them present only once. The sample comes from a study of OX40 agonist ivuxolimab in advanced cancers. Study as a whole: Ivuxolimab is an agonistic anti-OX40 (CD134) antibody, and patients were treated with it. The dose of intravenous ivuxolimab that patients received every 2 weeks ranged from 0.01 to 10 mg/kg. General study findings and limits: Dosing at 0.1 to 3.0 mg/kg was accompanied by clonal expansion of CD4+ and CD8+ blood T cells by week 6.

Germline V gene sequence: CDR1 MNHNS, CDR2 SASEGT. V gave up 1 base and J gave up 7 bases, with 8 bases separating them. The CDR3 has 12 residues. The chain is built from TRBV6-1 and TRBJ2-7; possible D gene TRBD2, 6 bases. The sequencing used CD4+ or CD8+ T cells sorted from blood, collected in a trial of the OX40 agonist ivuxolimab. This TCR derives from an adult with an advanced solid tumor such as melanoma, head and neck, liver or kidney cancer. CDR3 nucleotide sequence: TGTGCCAGCAGTGAAGATGGGGGGGAGCAGTACTTC. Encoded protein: CASSEDGGEQYF.